Below are 12 T cell receptor beta chains sequenced from a single sample in a study of blood T cell repertoires in COVID-19. TCRdb keeps only in-frame clones here, not all; method: immunoSEQ multiplex PCR. The sample contains some 130,000 clones, roughly four fifths of which appear only once. Sequenced: PBMCs or T cells enriched from blood (not recorded which). The receptor source for this set is a man aged 30-40 years who had recovered from COVID-19.

The chain links TRBV5-1 to TRBJ1-2, with 7 bases lining up with TRBD1. The germline V gene has CDR1 SGHRS and CDR2 YFSETQ. J lost 4 bases, V lost 4 bases, and 13 bases had no gene match. CDR3 length equals 16 residues. CDR3 protein: CASSRIQQGSGYGYTF. The DNA for the CDR3 is TGCGCCAGCAGCCGTATCCAACAGGGGAGTGGCTATGGCTACACCTTC.

The chain links TRBV5-1 to TRBJ2-5; D is possibly TRBD1 (5 bases). The CDR3 is made up of 15 amino acids. Trimming removed 0 bases from V and 3 bases from J, with 12 bases in between. Germline V gene data show CDR1 as SGHRS and CDR2 as YFSETQ. The CDR3 DNA reads TGCGCCAGCAGCTTGGGCCCGGGCAGGGAAGAGACCCAGTACTTC. Its protein is CASSLGPGREETQYF.

This clone was counted a single time. V and J are TRBV6-5 and TRBJ1-4; 7 nucleotides agree with TRBD1. The CDR3 sequence is 14 residues long. In germline, CDR1 is MNHEY, CDR2 SVGAGI. V gave up 6 bases and J gave up 4 bases; unmatched junction bases: 5. In nucleotides, the CDR3 is TGTGCCAGCAGCCAATGGGACAGTAATGAAAAACTGTTTTTT. Translated: CASSQWDSNEKLFF.

The chain uses TRBV9 and TRBJ2-3; the match to TRBD1 covers 9 bases. V was pared by 2 bases and J by 5 bases, with 9 bases of the junction left unmatched. Germline V gene lookup returns CDR1 SGDLS and CDR2 YYNGEE. The CDR3 contains 16 residues. Written as DNA, the CDR3 is TGTGCCAGCAGCGTTGCGGACAGGGGCCTCCGAGATACGCAGTATTTT. This codes for CASSVADRGLRDTQYF. Together with reference TRBV9 and TRBJ2-3, the CDR3 gives the full variable domain: DSGVTQTPKHLITATGQRVTLRCSPRSGDLSVYWYQQSLDQGLQFLIQYYNGEERAKGNILERFSAQQFPDLHSELNLSSLELGDSALYFCASSVADRGLRDTQYFGPGTRLTVL.

By sample share, this clone is medium-sized. The gene calls are TRBV9 and TRBJ1-6; maybe TRBD1 (5 bases). The CDR3 consists of 14 residues. The V gene lost 6 bases and the J gene lost 7 bases, with 14 bases spanning the gap. The germline V gene encodes CDR1 SGDLS and CDR2 YYNGEE. For the CDR3, the DNA is TGTGCCAGCACCGGGGGGACCCAGAATTCACCCCTCCACTTT. This sequence encodes CASTGGTQNSPLHF. Based on the CDR3 plus reference TRBV9 and TRBJ1-6, the full variable domain is DSGVTQTPKHLITATGQRVTLRCSPRSGDLSVYWYQQSLDQGLQFLIQYYNGEERAKGNILERFSAQQFPDLHSELNLSSLELGDSALYFCASTGGTQNSPLHFGNGTRLTVT.

The rearrangement joins TRBV18 to TRBJ2-4; 7 bases agree with TRBD1. Losses at the gene ends were 3 bases for V and 9 bases for J; bases not matched to a gene: 11. CDR3 size: 15 residues. CDR1 and CDR2 (germline): KGHSH, LQKENI. The CDR3 spells CASSPTRQGGGIQYF. The CDR3 coding sequence is TGTGCCAGCTCACCTACCAGACAGGGCGGAGGCATTCAGTACTTC.

This clone was recorded a few times. The chain joins TRBV3-1 (or the pseudogene TRBV3-2) to TRBJ1-2, with 8 bases matching TRBD1. V lost 3 bases to trimming and J lost 7 bases; unmatched junction nucleotides: 10. Germline V gene sequence: CDR1 LGHDT, CDR2 YNNKEL (reference sequence). The CDR3 totals 15 residues. CDR3 loop: CASSQMTGVFGGYTF. The CDR3 DNA follows: TGTGCCAGCAGCCAGATGACAGGGGTTTTCGGTGGCTACACCTTC.

V and J are TRBV3-1 (or the pseudogene TRBV3-2) and TRBJ1-1, with 7 bases identical to TRBD1. The V segment lost 3 bases and the J segment 2 bases; nucleotides outside the gene matches: 3. The CDR3 totals 14 residues. Germline V gene lookup returns CDR1 LGHDT and CDR2 YNNKEL (reference sequence). The CDR3 here is CASSHQGGNTEAFF. The CDR3 bases are TGTGCCAGCAGCCACCAGGGGGGAAACACTGAAGCTTTCTTT.

The rearrangement links TRBV14 to TRBJ2-2; D gene unclear. The CDR3 spans 17 residues. Germline-derived CDR1 and CDR2 are SGHDN and FVKESK. V was pared by 0 bases and J by 6 bases, with 17 bases between. CDR3 protein: CASSQESGPALAGELFF. CDR3 DNA: TGTGCCAGCAGCCAAGAATCAGGTCCGGCATTAGCCGGGGAGCTGTTTTTT.

The J gene is TRBJ2-1, the V gene TRBV6-5; a possible D gene is TRBD1 (5 bases). Germline-derived CDR1 and CDR2 are MNHEY and SVGAGI. V was trimmed by 0 bases and J by 2 bases, leaving 8 bases between them. There are 15 residues in the CDR3. The CDR3: CASSYSMTAYNEQFF. CDR3 coding DNA: TGTGCCAGCAGTTACTCGATGACAGCCTACAATGAGCAGTTCTTC.

This clone was recorded only once. This sequence joins TRBV24-1 and TRBJ2-3, with 8 bases lining up with TRBD1. The CDR3 runs 16 residues. In germline, CDR1 is KGHDR, CDR2 SFDVKD. Trimming removed 4 bases from V and 8 bases from J; junction bases left unmatched: 13. This chain's CDR3 is CATSDLRDRSPGTQYF. In nucleotides, the CDR3 is TGTGCCACCAGTGACCTCCGGGACAGGTCTCCGGGTACGCAGTATTTT.

This chain joins TRBV7-9 and TRBJ1-5; the match to TRBD1 covers 9 bases. The CDR3 has 17 amino acids. Germline trimming cut 5 bases from V and 6 bases from J; bases unmatched to any gene: 14. CDR1 and CDR2 (germline): SEHNR, FQNEAQ (reference sequence). The CDR3 coding sequence is TGTGCCAGCAGCCCCCCGTGGGCTACAGGGGGCCGTCAGCCCCAGCATTTT. Translated: CASSPPWATGGRQPQHF.